This T cell receptor beta chain stems from a study of OX40 agonist ivuxolimab in advanced cancers. Notes on the research overall: The costimulatory receptor OX40 (CD134) was targeted by ivuxolimab, a fully human IgG2 agonistic monoclonal antibody. In the dose-escalation cohort, more than 75% of patients were male, and the mean age was approximately 64 years, with a range of about 23 to 80. The paper reports the monotherapy dose-escalation portion (N of about 50 patients) of the phase I ivuxolimab trial. The purpose of peripheral TCRbeta sequencing was to test whether ivuxolimab changed TCR sequence diversity and led to clonal T-cell expansion. Intravenous ivuxolimab was administered to patients every 2 weeks at six dose levels: 0.01, 0.1, 0.3, 1.5, 3 and 10 mg/kg. Partial responses occurred in three dose-escalation patients: two with cutaneous melanoma and one with hepatocellular carcinoma. Prior anti-PD-1, anti-PD-L1 or anti-CTLA-4 therapy was permitted, and 40% of dose-escalation patients had received checkpoint inhibitors. Of the roughly 51 patients in dose escalation, about 20 had hepatocellular carcinoma, about 15 had melanoma, 9 had renal cell carcinoma and 9 had head and neck cancer. Here is what the overall study found, with its caveats: Low levels of normalized T-cell clonal expansion were also seen in some patients who did not respond. Partial responders in the 0.1-3.0 mg/kg groups had among the lowest normalized peripheral clonal expansion, especially among CD8+ T cells. Antigen specificity was not determined for the clonally expanded peripheral T cells. After ivuxolimab, CD8+ T cells had more expanded clones than CD4+ T cells on average. At doses from 0.1 to 3.0 mg/kg, clonal expansion was seen in both CD4+ and CD8+ blood T cells between baseline and week 6.

Patients with autoimmune disease history or receiving systemic immunosuppression were excluded from the trial. Peripheral blood for TCR sequencing was collected from all dose cohorts at baseline, on cycle 4 day 1, and on cycle 7 day 1. Samples were obtained from an open-label, multicenter, first-in-human phase I dose-escalation trial of ivuxolimab. Adults with locally advanced or metastatic melanoma, renal cell, hepatocellular, or head and neck squamous cell carcinoma were enrolled in the trial. Before TCR sequencing, CD4+ T cells and CD8+ T cells were sorted from peripheral blood as separate populations. Trimming removed 7 bases from V and 1 base from J, leaving 11 bases between the germline ends. The germline V gene (reference sequence) specifies LNHDA as CDR1 and SQIVND as CDR2. Including the terminal cysteine and phenylalanine, the CDR3 comprises 14 residues. Solely the CDR3 DNA is kept, with 42 bases framed from the first base.

In regard to this clone: What antigen it recognizes has not been identified. Base qualities are not provided; no much larger clone lies one nucleotide away.

Genomic DNA was extracted from sorted cells for sequencing of the TCRbeta CDR3 region. TCRbeta CDR3 regions were sequenced using the immunoSEQ Assay. This is the immuneACCESS table as TCRdb keeps it, with only in-frame sequences that have V and J called. A part of the clones is gone; compared with another copy, unresolved V genes explain less than half, and the rest is unexplained. Recorded for this sample are about 76,000 clones; around 85% of them occurred a single time. The ten top clones hold 1.5% to 2% of the sample. The sequence is built from TRBV19 and TRBJ1-5, with TRBD1 as a weak D call on 5 bases. The material sequenced was CD4+ or CD8+ T cells sorted from blood, taken in a trial of the OX40 agonist ivuxolimab. This sequence originates from an adult with an advanced solid tumor such as melanoma, head and neck, liver or kidney cancer. The CDR3 corresponds to CASTRGRSNQPQHF. The DNA reads TGTGCCAGTACCCGGGGACGAAGCAATCAGCCCCAGCATTTT.